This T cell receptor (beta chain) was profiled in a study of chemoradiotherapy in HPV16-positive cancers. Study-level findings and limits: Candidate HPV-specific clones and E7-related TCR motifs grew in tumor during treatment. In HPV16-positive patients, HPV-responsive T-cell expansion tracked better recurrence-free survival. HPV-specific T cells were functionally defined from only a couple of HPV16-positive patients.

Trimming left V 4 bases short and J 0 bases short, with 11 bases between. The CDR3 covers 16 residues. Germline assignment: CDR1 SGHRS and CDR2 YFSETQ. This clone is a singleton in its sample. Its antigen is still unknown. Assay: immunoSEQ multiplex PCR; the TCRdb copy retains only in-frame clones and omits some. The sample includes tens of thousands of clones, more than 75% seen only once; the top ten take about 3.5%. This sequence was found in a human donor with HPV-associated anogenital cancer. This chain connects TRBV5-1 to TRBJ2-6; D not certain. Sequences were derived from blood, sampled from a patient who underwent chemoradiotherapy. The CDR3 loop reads CASSPLTPSGANVLTF. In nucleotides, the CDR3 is TGCGCCAGCAGCCCCCTTACCCCCTCTGGGGCCAACGTCCTGACTTTC.